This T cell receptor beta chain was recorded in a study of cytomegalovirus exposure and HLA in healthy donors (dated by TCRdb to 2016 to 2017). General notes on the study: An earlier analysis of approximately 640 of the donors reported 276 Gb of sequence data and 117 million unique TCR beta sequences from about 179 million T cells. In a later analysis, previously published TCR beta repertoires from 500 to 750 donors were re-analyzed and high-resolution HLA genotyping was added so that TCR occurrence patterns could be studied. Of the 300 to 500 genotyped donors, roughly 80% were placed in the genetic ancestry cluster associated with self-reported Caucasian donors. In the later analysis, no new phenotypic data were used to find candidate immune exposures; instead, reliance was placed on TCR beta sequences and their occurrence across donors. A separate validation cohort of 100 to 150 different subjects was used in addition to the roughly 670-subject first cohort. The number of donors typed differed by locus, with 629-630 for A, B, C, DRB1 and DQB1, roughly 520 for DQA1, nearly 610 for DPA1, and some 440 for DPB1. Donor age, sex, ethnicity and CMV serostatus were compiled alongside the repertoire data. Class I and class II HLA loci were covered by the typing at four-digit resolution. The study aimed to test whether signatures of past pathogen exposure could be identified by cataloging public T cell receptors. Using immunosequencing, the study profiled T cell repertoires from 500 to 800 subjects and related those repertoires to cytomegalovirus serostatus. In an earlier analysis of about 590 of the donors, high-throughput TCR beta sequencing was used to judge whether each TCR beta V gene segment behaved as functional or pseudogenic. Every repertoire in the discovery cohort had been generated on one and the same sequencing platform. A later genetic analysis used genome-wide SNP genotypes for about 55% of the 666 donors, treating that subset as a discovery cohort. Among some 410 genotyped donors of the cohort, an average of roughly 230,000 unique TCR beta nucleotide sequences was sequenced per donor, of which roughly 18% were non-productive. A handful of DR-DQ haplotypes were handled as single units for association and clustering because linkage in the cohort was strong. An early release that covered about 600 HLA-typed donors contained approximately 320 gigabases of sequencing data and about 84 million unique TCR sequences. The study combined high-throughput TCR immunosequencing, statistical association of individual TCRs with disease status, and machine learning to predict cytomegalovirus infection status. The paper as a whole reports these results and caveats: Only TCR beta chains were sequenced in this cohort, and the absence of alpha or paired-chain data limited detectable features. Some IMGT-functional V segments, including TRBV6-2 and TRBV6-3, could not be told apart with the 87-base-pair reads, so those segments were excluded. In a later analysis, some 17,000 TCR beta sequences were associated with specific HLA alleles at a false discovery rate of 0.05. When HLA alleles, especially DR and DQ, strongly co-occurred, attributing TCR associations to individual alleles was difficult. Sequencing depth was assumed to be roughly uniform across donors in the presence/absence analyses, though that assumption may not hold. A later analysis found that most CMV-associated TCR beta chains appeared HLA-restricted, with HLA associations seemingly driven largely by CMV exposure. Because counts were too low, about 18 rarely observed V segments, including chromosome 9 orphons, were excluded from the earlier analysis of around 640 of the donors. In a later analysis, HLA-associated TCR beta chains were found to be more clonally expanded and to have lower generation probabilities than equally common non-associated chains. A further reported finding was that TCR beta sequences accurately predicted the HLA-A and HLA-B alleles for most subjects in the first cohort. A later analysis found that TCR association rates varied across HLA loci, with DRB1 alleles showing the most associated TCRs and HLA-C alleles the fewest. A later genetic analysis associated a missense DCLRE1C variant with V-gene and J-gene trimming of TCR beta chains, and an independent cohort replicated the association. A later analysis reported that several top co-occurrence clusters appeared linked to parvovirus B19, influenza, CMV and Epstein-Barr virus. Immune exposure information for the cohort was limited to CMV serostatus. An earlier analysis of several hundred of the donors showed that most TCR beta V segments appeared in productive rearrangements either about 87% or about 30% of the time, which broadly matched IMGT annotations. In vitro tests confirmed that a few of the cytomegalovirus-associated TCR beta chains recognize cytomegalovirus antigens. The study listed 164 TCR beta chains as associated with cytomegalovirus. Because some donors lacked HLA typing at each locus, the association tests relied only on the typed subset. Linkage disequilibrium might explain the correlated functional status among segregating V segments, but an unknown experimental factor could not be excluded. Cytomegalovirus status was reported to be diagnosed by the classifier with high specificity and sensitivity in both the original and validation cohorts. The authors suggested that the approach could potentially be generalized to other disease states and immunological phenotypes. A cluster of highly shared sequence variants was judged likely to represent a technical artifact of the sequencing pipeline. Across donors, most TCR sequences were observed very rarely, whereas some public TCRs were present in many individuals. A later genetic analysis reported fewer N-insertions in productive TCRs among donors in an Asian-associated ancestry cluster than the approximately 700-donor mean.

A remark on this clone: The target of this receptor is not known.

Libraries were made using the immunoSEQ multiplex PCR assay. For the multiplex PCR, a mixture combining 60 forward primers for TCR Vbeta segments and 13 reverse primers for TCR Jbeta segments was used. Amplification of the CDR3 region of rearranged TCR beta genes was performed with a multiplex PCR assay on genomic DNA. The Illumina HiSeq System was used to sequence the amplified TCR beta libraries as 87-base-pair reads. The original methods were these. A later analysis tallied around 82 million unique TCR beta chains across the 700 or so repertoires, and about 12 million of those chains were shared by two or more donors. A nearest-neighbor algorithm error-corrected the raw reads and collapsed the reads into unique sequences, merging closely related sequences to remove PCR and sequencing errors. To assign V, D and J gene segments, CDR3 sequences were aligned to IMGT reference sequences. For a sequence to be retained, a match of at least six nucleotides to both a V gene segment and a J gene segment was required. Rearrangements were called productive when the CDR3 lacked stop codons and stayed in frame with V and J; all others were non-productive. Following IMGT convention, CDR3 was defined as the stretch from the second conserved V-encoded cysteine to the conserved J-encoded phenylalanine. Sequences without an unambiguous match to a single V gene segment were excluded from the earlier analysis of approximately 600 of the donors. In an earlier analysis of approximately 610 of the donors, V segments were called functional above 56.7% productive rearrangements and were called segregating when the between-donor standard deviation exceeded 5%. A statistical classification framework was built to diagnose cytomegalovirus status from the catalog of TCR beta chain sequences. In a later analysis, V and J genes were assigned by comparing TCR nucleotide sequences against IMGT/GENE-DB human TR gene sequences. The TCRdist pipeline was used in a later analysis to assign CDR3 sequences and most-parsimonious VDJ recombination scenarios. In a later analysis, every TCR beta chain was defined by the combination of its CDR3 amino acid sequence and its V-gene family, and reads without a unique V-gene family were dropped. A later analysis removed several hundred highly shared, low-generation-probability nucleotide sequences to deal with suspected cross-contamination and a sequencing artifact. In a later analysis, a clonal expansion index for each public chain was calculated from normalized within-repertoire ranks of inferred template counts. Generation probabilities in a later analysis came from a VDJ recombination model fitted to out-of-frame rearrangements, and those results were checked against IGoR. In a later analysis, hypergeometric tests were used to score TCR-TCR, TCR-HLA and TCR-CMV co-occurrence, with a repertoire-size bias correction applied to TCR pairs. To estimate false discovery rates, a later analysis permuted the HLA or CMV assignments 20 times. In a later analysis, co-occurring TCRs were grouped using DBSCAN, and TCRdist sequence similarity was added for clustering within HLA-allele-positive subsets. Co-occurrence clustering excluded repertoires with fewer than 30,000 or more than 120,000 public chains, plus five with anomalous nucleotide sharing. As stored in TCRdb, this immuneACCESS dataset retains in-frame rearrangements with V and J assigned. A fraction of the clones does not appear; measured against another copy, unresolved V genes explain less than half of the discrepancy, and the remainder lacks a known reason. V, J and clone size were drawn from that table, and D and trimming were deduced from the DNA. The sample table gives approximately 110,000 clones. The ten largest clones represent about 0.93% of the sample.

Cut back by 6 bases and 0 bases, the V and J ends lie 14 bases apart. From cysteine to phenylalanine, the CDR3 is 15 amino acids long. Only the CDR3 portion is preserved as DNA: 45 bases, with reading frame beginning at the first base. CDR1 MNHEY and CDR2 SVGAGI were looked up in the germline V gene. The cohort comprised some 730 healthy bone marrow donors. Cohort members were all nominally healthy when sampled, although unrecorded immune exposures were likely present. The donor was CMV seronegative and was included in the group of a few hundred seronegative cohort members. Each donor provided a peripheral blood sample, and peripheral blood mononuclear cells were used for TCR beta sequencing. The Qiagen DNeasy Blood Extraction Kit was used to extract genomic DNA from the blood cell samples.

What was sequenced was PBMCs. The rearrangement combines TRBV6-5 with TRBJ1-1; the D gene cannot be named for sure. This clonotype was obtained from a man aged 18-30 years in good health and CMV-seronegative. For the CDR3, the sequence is CASRRYPGMNTEAFF. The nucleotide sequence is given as TGTGCCAGCAGACGCTATCCGGGTATGAACACTGAAGCTTTCTTT.